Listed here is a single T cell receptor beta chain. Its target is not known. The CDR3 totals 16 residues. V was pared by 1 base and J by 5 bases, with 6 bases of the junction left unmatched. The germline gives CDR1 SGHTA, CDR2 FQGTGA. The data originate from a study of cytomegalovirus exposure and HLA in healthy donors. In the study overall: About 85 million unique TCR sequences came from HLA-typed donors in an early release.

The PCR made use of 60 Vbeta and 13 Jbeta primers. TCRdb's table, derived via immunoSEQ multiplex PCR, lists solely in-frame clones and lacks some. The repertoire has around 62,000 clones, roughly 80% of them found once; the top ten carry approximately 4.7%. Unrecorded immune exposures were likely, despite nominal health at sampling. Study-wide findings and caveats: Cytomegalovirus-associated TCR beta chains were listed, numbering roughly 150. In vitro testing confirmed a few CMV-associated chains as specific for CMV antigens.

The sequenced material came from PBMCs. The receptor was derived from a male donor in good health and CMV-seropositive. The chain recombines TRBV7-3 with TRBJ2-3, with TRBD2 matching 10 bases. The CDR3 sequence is CASSLIERGGLDTQYF. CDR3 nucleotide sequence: TGTGCCAGCAGCTTAATTGAGCGGGGGGGCTTAGATACGCAGTATTTT.